These T cell receptor beta chains were read from a single sample in a study of blood T cell repertoires in COVID-19. The method was immunoSEQ multiplex PCR; TCRdb's version includes in-frame clones alone and lacks a portion of them. The table lists some 91,000 clones, 75% to 95% of them singletons, with less than 2% in the top ten. The specimen was peripheral blood. These receptors came from a man in his sixties with acute or convalescent COVID-19. The CDR3 runs from the conserved cysteine through the conserved F or W. A D gene is named only where the DNA matches it firmly. Clone sizes are given selectively: once, few, many, or a class where the clone is expanded.

j_gene | abundance | v_gene | d_gene | CDR3aa | CDR3nt
TRBJ1-1 | few | TRBV5-5 | . | CASSLATRSTEAFF | TGTGCCAGCAGCTTGGCCACGAGAAGCACTGAAGCTTTCTTT
TRBJ1-1 | . | TRBV7-2 | . | CASSLFQGRGTEAFF | TGTGCCAGCAGCTTATTCCAGGGGAGGGGTACTGAAGCTTTCTTT
TRBJ1-1 | . | TRBV6-2/TRBV6-3 | . | CASSNYEDTEAFF | TGTGCCAGCAGTAACTACGAGGACACTGAAGCTTTCTTT
TRBJ1-5 | . | TRBV5-8 | . | CASSSGTSGGQPQHF | TGTGCCAGCAGCTCAGGGACCTCGGGAGGTCAGCCCCAGCATTTT
TRBJ2-2 | . | TRBV19 | . | CASSSPGNTGELFF | TGTGCCAGTAGTTCCCCGGGGAACACCGGGGAGCTGTTTTTT
TRBJ1-2 | . | TRBV20-1 | . | CSAREAYGYTF | TGCAGTGCCCGTGAGGCTTATGGCTACACCTTC
TRBJ1-4 | . | TRBV5-5 | . | CASSLEPGLDEKLFF | TGTGCCAGCAGCTTGGAGCCAGGGCTGGATGAAAAACTGTTTTTT
TRBJ2-5 | . | TRBV11-2 | TRBD2 | CASSLDWLAGDETQYF | TGTGCCAGCAGCTTAGATTGGCTAGCGGGGGATGAGACCCAGTACTTC
TRBJ1-6 | . | TRBV3-1/TRBV3-2 | . | CASSQEAGPGSPLHF | TGTGCCAGCAGCCAAGAGGCAGGGCCGGGTTCACCCCTCCACTTT
TRBJ1-6 | . | TRBV30 | . | CAWSVLLGRNSPLHF | TGTGCCTGGAGTGTACTGTTAGGCAGGAATTCACCCCTCCACTTT
TRBJ1-4 | . | TRBV5-1 | TRBD1 | CASSQGQVATNEKLFF | TGCGCCAGCAGCCAGGGACAGGTTGCAACTAATGAAAAACTGTTTTTT
TRBJ2-3 | . | TRBV24-1 | TRBD2 | CATSDPGGSTDTQYF | TGTGCCACCAGTGACCCGGGGGGGAGCACAGATACGCAGTATTTT
TRBJ2-1 | . | TRBV11-1 | . | CASSLFLANEQFF | TGTGCCAGCAGCTTATTCCTGGCCAATGAGCAGTTCTTC
TRBJ2-2 | . | TRBV4-2 | . | CASSQDGQERWTGELFF | TGTGCCAGCAGCCAAGATGGGCAGGAAAGGTGGACCGGGGAGCTGTTTTTT
TRBJ1-1 | once | TRBV13 | TRBD1 | CASSLGGQGAKNTEAFF | TGTGCCAGCAGCTTAGGGGGACAGGGGGCGAAGAACACTGAAGCTTTCTTT
TRBJ1-5 | once | TRBV5-8 | . | CASSWARDQPQHF | TGTGCCAGCAGCTGGGCGAGGGATCAGCCCCAGCATTTT
TRBJ1-4 | . | TRBV7-9 | . | CASSEIVMGENEKLFF | TGTGCCAGCAGCGAAATTGTTATGGGAGAGAATGAAAAACTGTTTTTT
TRBJ1-2 | . | TRBV3-1/TRBV3-2 | . | CASSHTAARGNYGYTF | TGTGCCAGCAGCCATACGGCGGCGCGGGGGAACTATGGCTACACCTTC
TRBJ1-2 | . | TRBV2 | . | CASSAYRSVVYGYTF | TGTGCCAGCAGTGCGTACAGGTCCGTCGTTTATGGCTACACCTTC
TRBJ1-6 | . | TRBV5-1 | TRBD1 | CASTLGGDSSPLHF | TGCGCCAGCACCTTGGGGGGGGACAGTTCACCCCTCCACTTT
TRBJ2-5 | . | TRBV2 | . | CASSVQFQETQYF | TGTGCCAGCAGTGTACAGTTTCAAGAGACCCAGTACTTC
TRBJ1-2 | . | TRBV13 | TRBD1 | CASSLASRGNYGYTF | TGTGCCAGCAGCTTAGCCAGCAGGGGGAACTATGGCTACACCTTC
TRBJ1-1 | . | TRBV10-1 | . | CATMAPGNTEAFF | TGCGCCACAATGGCTCCGGGGAACACTGAAGCTTTCTTT
TRBJ2-7 | . | TRBV25-1 | TRBD1 | CASSGGNRGSYEQYF | TGTGCCAGCAGTGGAGGAAACAGGGGCTCCTACGAGCAGTACTTC
TRBJ1-1 | . | TRBV29-1 | . | CSARLTELNTEAFF | TGCAGCGCCCGCCTGACAGAATTGAACACTGAAGCTTTCTTT
TRBJ1-2 | . | TRBV12-3/TRBV12-4 | . | CASSLGAYGYTF | TGTGCCAGCAGTTTGGGGGCCTATGGCTACACCTTC
TRBJ2-5 | . | TRBV6-6 | TRBD1 | CASRVTGLTQYF | TGTGCCAGCAGGGTGACAGGGTTGACCCAGTACTTC
TRBJ1-3 | few | TRBV30 | TRBD1 | CAFQGAAGNTIYF | TGTGCCTTCCAGGGGGCGGCTGGAAACACCATATATTTT
TRBJ1-2 | . | TRBV6-5 | . | CASRHSYGYTF | TGTGCCAGCAGACACAGCTATGGCTACACCTTC
TRBJ1-6 | . | TRBV2 | . | CASSTGSPLHF | TGTGCCAGCAGTACCGGTTCACCCCTCCACTTT
TRBJ2-1 | . | TRBV10-3 | . | CAISESGQSYNEQFF | TGTGCCATCAGTGAGTCTGGACAGTCCTACAATGAGCAGTTCTTC
TRBJ1-1 | . | TRBV5-1 | . | CASSLRPGNLNTEAFF | TGCGCCAGCAGCTTGAGGCCAGGTAACCTGAACACTGAAGCTTTCTTT
TRBJ1-6 | . | TRBV5-6 | . | CASSLGGPGSPLHF | TGTGCCAGCAGCTTGGGGGGGCCAGGTTCACCCCTCCACTTT
TRBJ1-3 | . | TRBV7-2 | . | CASSLEGFYGNTIYF | TGTGCCAGCAGCTTAGAGGGGTTTTATGGAAACACCATATATTTT
TRBJ1-2 | . | TRBV18 | TRBD1 | CASSLSTGANYGYTF | TGTGCCAGCTCACTTTCGACAGGGGCAAACTATGGCTACACCTTC
TRBJ2-1 | . | TRBV3-1/TRBV3-2 | . | CASSGPRYGGAYNEQFF | TGTGCCAGCAGCGGCCCAAGGTACGGGGGAGCCTACAATGAGCAGTTCTTC
TRBJ1-1 | . | TRBV6-5 | . | CASTHGGWAFF | TGTGCCAGCACTCACGGGGGGTGGGCTTTCTTT
TRBJ1-3 | . | TRBV6-5 | . | CASNQGWGSGNTIYF | TGTGCCAGCAATCAGGGATGGGGCTCTGGAAACACCATATATTTT
TRBJ2-1 | . | TRBV6-1 | TRBD1 | CASSEGTGGTGNEQFF | TGTGCCAGCAGTGAAGGGACAGGGGGGACTGGGAATGAGCAGTTCTTC
TRBJ1-5 | . | TRBV6-5 | TRBD1 | CASREDRENGQPQHF | TGTGCCAGCAGAGAGGACAGGGAAAATGGTCAGCCCCAGCATTTT
TRBJ1-2 | . | TRBV12-3/TRBV12-4 | . | CAIGRGGYTF | TGTGCCATCGGGAGGGGCGGCTACACCTTC
TRBJ2-2 | once | TRBV5-4 | . | CASSLWGERGTGELFF | TGTGCCAGCAGCTTGTGGGGGGAAAGAGGCACCGGGGAGCTGTTTTTT
TRBJ1-2 | . | TRBV30 | TRBD1 | CAWMLYQGAGGYTF | TGTGCCTGGATGTTGTATCAGGGGGCTGGGGGCTACACCTTC
TRBJ2-1 | . | TRBV19 | TRBD2 | CASRGLAGESSYNEQFF | TGTGCCAGTAGGGGACTAGCGGGGGAAAGCTCCTACAATGAGCAGTTCTTC
TRBJ1-1 | . | TRBV27 | . | CASSSFIIEEVVTEAFF | TGTGCCAGCAGTTCGTTTATTATAGAGGAGGTAGTCACTGAAGCTTTCTTT
TRBJ1-2 | . | TRBV4-1 | . | CASSQEAAGNYGYTF | TGCGCCAGCAGCCAAGAGGCCGCAGGGAACTATGGCTACACCTTC
TRBJ2-1 | . | TRBV3-1/TRBV3-2 | . | CASSPFSFGLNNEQFF | TGTGCCAGCAGCCCCTTTAGCTTCGGACTAAACAATGAGCAGTTCTTC
TRBJ1-2 | . | TRBV5-6 | . | CASSVETRAWGYTF | TGTGCCAGCAGCGTGGAAACGCGGGCTTGGGGCTACACCTTC
TRBJ1-6 | . | TRBV5-1 | TRBD1 | CASSLPGQGLHF | TGCGCCAGCAGCCTTCCGGGACAGGGCCTCCACTTT
TRBJ1-1 | . | TRBV25-1 | TRBD1 | CASSALDRLPEAFF | TGTGCCAGCAGTGCGTTGGACAGGTTGCCTGAAGCTTTCTTT
TRBJ1-1 | . | TRBV5-6 | . | CASSLAYTEAFF | TGTGCCAGCAGCTTGGCGTACACTGAAGCTTTCTTT
TRBJ1-3 | . | TRBV2 | . | CASNRRKTGNTIYF | TGTGCCAGCAACCGCAGAAAGACTGGAAACACCATATATTTT
TRBJ2-1 | . | TRBV5-1 | . | CASSFDSHNEQFF | TGCGCCAGCAGCTTCGACAGTCACAATGAGCAGTTCTTC
TRBJ1-3 | . | TRBV7-9 | . | CASSFDPGQQSSGNTIYF | TGTGCCAGCAGCTTTGATCCAGGACAGCAAAGCTCTGGAAACACCATATATTTT
TRBJ1-3 | . | TRBV19 | TRBD1 | CASTLTGASGNTIYF | TGTGCCAGTACCCTAACAGGGGCCTCTGGAAACACCATATATTTT
TRBJ2-5 | . | TRBV6-2/TRBV6-3 | TRBD2 | CASSATGGRETQYF | TGTGCCAGCAGTGCGACGGGGGGGCGGGAGACCCAGTACTTC
TRBJ1-3 | few | TRBV7-7 | . | CASSPEASGNTIYF | TGTGCCAGCAGCCCAGAGGCCTCTGGAAACACCATATATTTT
TRBJ2-2 | . | TRBV6-6 | TRBD1 | CASTSPDRGNTGELFF | TGTGCCAGCACCTCACCGGACAGGGGGAACACCGGGGAGCTGTTTTTT
TRBJ1-1 | . | TRBV2 | . | CASRYGGGEAFF | TGTGCCAGCAGGTACGGGGGAGGAGAAGCTTTCTTT
TRBJ1-2 | . | TRBV5-6 | TRBD1 | CASSLVGTGGNGYTF | TGTGCCAGCAGCTTGGTGGGGACAGGGGGCAATGGCTACACCTTC